This T cell receptor beta chain was profiled in a study of blood T cell repertoires in COVID-19. Study information: Spain, Italy and the United States supplied samples that represented acute and convalescent COVID-19. Sources were T cells, B-cell-depleted T cells, or PBMCs; the material itself was cDNA or gDNA.

This clone was found once. Germline V gene sequence: CDR1 MNHEY, CDR2 SVGAGI. The V end was cut by 7 bases, the J end by 3 bases, with 13 bases between. The CDR3 is made up of 14 amino acids. In the original workflow: Amplification of reference gene primers was used by the study to estimate nucleated cell counts. Assay: immunoSEQ multiplex PCR; the TCRdb copy retains only in-frame clones and omits some. V and J calls and clone size follow that table, whereas D and trimming were derived from the DNA. The sample has roughly 80,000 clones; 75% to 85% are singletons. The specimen sequenced was peripheral blood. This TCR came from a woman older than 75 with acute or convalescent COVID-19. The gene calls are TRBV6-5 and TRBJ2-1; D is unclear. CDR3 nucleotides: TGTGCCAGCAACAAACGCGGAGACTACAATGAGCAGTTCTTC. Amino acids: CASNKRGDYNEQFF.